This is a list of T cell receptor beta chains from one sample in a study of T cell responses to AZD1222 COVID-19 vaccine. Here immunoSEQ multiplex PCR was the method, and the copy in TCRdb shows in-frame clones only, minus some. The table has over 50,000 clones, roughly 80% seen once. The sequenced sample was peripheral blood, obtained on day 0 of AZD1222 vaccination. These TCRs come from an adult in good health. Each CDR3 is given with its conserved first and last residue. D genes are given only for firm matches. Clone size is stated in some rows and not others, as once, few, many or a class when expanded.

>TRBD1|.|TRBV11-2|TRBJ2-2
CASSLGTGVVTGELFF
TGTGCCAGCAGCTTGGGGACAGGGGTGGTGACCGGGGAGCTGTTTTTT
>.|.|TRBV19|TRBJ2-2
CASSISENTGELFF
TGTGCCAGTAGTATTTCTGAAAACACCGGGGAGCTGTTTTTT
>.|.|TRBV5-4|TRBJ2-3
CASSPERATDTQYF
TGTGCCAGCAGCCCCGAGAGGGCGACAGATACGCAGTATTTT
>.|.|TRBV10-3|TRBJ2-7
CAIRDTGYEQYF
TGTGCCATCAGAGATACAGGATACGAGCAGTACTTC
>.|.|TRBV2|TRBJ2-7
CASRIAVNSYEQYF
TGTGCCAGCAGGATAGCGGTAAACTCCTACGAGCAGTACTTC
>.|.|TRBV2|TRBJ1-2
CASSLNRNTPNYGYTF
TGTGCCAGCAGTCTGAACCGGAATACACCTAACTATGGCTACACCTTC
>.|few|TRBV6-2/TRBV6-3|TRBJ1-2
CASSISVGYGYTF
TGTGCCAGCAGTATAAGCGTGGGGTATGGCTACACCTTC
>TRBD2|.|TRBV14|TRBJ2-2
CASSRGLAVNTGELFF
TGTGCCAGCAGCCGGGGACTAGCGGTGAACACCGGGGAGCTGTTTTTT
>.|.|TRBV5-5|TRBJ2-4
CASSLGGVKNIQYF
TGTGCCAGCAGCTTGGGTGGGGTCAAAAACATTCAGTACTTC
>.|.|TRBV12-5|TRBJ1-3
CASDPKGSGLHSGNTIYF
TGTGCTAGTGACCCCAAAGGCTCCGGCCTCCACTCTGGAAACACCATATATTTT
>.|.|TRBV11-3|TRBJ2-1
CASSLGAGGYSNEQFF
TGTGCCAGCAGCTTAGGCGCAGGGGGGTATTCCAATGAGCAGTTCTTC
>.|.|TRBV2|TRBJ2-2
CASRILQGTGELFF
TGTGCCAGCCGGATTTTACAGGGCACCGGGGAGCTGTTTTTT
>TRBD1|.|TRBV11-2|TRBJ1-2
CASSRDRSNYGYTF
TGTGCCAGCAGCCGGGACAGGTCGAACTATGGCTACACCTTC
>.|.|TRBV5-1|TRBJ1-2
CASSLGGGGGYTF
TGCGCCAGCAGCTTGGGCGGGGGCGGTGGCTACACCTTC
>TRBD2|.|TRBV7-2|TRBJ2-2
CASRGLAGGVGELFF
TGTGCCAGCAGAGGACTAGCGGGAGGAGTCGGGGAGCTGTTTTTT
>.|.|TRBV19|TRBJ1-1
CASRRAGWKAFF
TGTGCCAGTAGAAGAGCCGGGTGGAAAGCTTTCTTT
>.|.|TRBV19|TRBJ1-5
CASTKRGPNNQPQHF
TGTGCCAGCACGAAGCGAGGCCCTAACAATCAGCCCCAGCATTTT